The present T cell receptor (beta chain) was sequenced within a study of OX40 agonist ivuxolimab in advanced cancers. Only in-frame clones appear in the TCRdb table, and some are missing; sequencing was by immunoSEQ multiplex PCR. The sample records about 46,000 clones, over 60% being singletons. There are 15 residues in the CDR3. The germline V gene encodes CDR1 SGHKS and CDR2 YYEKEE (reference sequence). V lost 2 bases, J lost 5 bases, and 7 bases stayed unmatched. The rearrangement joins TRBV5-5 to TRBJ1-1; 9 bases are shared with TRBD1. This TCR was recovered from an adult with an advanced solid tumor such as melanoma, head and neck, liver or kidney cancer. The sample in question was CD4+ or CD8+ T cells sorted from blood, obtained in a trial of the OX40 agonist ivuxolimab. The CDR3 sequence: CASSFRDRVGTEAFF. Written as DNA, the CDR3 is TGTGCCAGCAGCTTCCGGGACAGGGTCGGAACTGAAGCTTTCTTT.